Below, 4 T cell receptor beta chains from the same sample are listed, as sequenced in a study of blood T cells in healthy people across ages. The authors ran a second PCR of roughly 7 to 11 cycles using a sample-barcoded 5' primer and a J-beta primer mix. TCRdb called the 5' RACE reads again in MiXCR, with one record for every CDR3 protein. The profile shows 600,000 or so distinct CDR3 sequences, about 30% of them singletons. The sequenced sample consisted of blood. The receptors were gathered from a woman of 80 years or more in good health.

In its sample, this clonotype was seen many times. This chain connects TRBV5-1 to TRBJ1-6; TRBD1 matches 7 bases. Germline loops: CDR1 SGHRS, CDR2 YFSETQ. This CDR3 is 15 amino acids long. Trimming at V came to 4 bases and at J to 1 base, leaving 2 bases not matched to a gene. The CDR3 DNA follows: TGCGCCAGCAGCCTACAGGGGTCCTATAATTCACCCCTCCACTTT. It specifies CASSLQGSYNSPLHF.

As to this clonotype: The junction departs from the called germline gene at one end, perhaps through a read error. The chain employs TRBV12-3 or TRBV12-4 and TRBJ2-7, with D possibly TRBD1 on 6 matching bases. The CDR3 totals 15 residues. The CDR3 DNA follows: TGTGCCAGCAGTCCAGAAGCGACAGGTGACAATGAGCAGTACTTT. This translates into CASSPEATGDNEQYF.

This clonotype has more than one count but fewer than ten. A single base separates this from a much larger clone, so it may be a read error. The CDR3 reads CAASVGTDTQYF. The CDR3 DNA reads TGTGCCGCCTCGGTAGGGACAGATACGCAGTATTTT. The genes are TRBV12-3 or TRBV12-4 and TRBJ2-3, with no clear D. The CDR3 has 12 residues. V was cut by 11 bases and J by 3 bases, with 12 bases left in between.

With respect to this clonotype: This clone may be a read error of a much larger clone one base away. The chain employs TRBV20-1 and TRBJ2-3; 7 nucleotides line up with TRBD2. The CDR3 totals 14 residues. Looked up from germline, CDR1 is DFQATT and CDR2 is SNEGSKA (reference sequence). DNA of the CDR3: TGCAGTGCTAGTAGCGGGTCCAGCACAGGTACGCAGTATTTT. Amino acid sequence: CSASSGSSTGTQYF.